Given below is one TCR beta chain in context. Its target is unknown. This sample was taken from a study of T cell responses to AZD1222 COVID-19 vaccine. The protocol was immunoSEQ multiplex PCR, while the TCRdb copy is restricted to in-frame clones and leaves out a portion. Of 150,000 to 180,000 clones in the sample, 88% were seen once. Points from the study as a whole: Two AZD1222 administrations were followed by greater Spike-specific TCR breadth and depth.

V lost 5 bases to trimming and J lost 5 bases; unmatched junction nucleotides: 5. The CDR3 has 13 residues. Germline lookup yields CDR1 SGHDT and CDR2 YYEEEE. The chain carries TRBV5-6 and TRBJ1-2; 8 bases line up with TRBD1. Sequenced material: peripheral blood, taken on day 0 of AZD1222 vaccination. The receptor comes from an adult in good health. CDR3 nucleotide sequence: TGTGCCAGCAGTCTGAACAGGGGGTATGGCTACACCTTC. Amino acids: CASSLNRGYGYTF.